This entry concerns a single TCR beta chain. The ends lost 0 bases at V and 4 bases at J; junction bases unmatched: 2. Germline CDR1 and CDR2: MGHRA and YSYEKL. The CDR3 runs to 16 residues. The sample is drawn from a study of OX40 agonist ivuxolimab in advanced cancers. The method was immunoSEQ multiplex PCR; TCRdb's version includes in-frame clones alone and lacks a portion of them. The repertoire consists of approximately 15,000 clones, with 85% to 90% occurring once and the leading ten covering 0.65% to 0.7%. The rearrangement joins TRBV4-1 to TRBJ2-1; TRBD2 aligns across 11 bases. The origin of this receptor is an adult with an advanced solid tumor such as melanoma, head and neck, liver or kidney cancer. Sequenced material: CD4+ or CD8+ T cells sorted from blood, taken in a trial of the OX40 agonist ivuxolimab. The CDR3 DNA is TGCGCCAGCAGCCAAGATACTAGCGGGAGATACAATGAGCAGTTCTTC. It encodes CASSQDTSGRYNEQFF.